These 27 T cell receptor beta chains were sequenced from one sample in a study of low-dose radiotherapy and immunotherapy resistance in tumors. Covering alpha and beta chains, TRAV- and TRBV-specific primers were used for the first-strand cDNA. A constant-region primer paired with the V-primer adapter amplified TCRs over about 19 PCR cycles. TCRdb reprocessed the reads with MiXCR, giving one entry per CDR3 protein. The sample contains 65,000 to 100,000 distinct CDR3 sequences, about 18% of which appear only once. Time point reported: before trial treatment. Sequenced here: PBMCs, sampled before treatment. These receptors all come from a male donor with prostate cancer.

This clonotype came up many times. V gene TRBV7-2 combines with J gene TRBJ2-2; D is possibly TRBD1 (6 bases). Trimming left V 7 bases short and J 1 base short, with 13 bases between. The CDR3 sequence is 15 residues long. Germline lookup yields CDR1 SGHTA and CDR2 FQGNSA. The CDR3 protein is CASNLRGLNTGELFF. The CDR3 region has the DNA TGTGCCAGCAACCTCAGGGGATTGAACACCGGGGAGCTGTTTTTT.

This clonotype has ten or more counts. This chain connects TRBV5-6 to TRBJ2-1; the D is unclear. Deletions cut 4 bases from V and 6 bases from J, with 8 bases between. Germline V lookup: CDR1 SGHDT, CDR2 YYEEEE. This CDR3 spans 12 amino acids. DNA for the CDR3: TGTGCCAGCAGCGACCTACCCAATGAGCAGTTCTTC. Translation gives CASSDLPNEQFF. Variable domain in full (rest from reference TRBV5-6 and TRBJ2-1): DAGVTQSPTHLIKTRGQQVTLRCSPKSGHDTVSWYQQALGQGPQFIFQYYEEEERQRGNFPDRFSGHQFPNYSSELNVNALLLGDSALYLCASSDLPNEQFFGPGTRLTVL.

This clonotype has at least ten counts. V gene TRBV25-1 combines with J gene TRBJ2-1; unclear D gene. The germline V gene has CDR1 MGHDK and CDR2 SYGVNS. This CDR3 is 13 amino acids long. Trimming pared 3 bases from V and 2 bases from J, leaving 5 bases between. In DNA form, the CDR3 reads TGTGCCAGCAGTGAGGGAACCTACAATGAGCAGTTCTTC. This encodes CASSEGTYNEQFF.

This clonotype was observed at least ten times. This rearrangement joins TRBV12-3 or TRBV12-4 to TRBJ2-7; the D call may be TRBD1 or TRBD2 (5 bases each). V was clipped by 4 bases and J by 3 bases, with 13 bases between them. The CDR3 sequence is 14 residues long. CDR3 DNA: TGTGCCAGCAGTTCCCGGGACGGTCTCTACGAGCAGTACTTC. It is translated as CASSSRDGLYEQYF.

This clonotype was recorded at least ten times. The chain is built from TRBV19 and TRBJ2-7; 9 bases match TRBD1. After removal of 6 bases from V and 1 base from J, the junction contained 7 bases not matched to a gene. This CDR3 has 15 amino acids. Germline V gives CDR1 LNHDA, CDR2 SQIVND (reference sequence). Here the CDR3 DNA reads TGTGCCAGTAGCCGTCGGGACAGGGAATCCTACGAGCAGTACTTC. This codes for CASSRRDRESYEQYF.

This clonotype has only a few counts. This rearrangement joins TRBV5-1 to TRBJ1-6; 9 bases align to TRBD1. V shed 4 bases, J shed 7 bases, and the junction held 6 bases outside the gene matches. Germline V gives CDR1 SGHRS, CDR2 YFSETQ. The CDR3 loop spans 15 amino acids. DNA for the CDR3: TGCGCCAGCAGCATTGGGACAGGGATCAATTCACCCCTCCACTTT. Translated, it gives CASSIGTGINSPLHF.

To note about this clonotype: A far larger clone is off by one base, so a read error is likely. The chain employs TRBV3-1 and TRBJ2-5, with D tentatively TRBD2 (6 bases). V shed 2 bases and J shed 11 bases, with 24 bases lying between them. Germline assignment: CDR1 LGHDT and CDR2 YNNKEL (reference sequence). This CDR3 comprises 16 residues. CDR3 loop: CASSQSWGEAYNEQYF. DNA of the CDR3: TGTGCCAGCAGCCAATCATGGGGGGAGGCCTACAATGAGCAGTACTTC.

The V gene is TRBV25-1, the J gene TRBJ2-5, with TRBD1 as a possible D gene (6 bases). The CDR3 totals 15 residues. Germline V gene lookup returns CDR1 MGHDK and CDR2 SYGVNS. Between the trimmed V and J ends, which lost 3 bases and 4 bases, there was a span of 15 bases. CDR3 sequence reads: CASSDPGWDIETQYF. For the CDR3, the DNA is TGTGCCAGCAGTGATCCGGGATGGGACATAGAGACCCAGTACTTC.

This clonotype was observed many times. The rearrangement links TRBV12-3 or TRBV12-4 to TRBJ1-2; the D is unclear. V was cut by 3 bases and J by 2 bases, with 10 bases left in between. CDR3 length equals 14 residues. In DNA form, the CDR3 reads TGTGCCAGCAGTTTTATTAACGGCAACTATGGCTACACCTTC. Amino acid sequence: CASSFINGNYGYTF.

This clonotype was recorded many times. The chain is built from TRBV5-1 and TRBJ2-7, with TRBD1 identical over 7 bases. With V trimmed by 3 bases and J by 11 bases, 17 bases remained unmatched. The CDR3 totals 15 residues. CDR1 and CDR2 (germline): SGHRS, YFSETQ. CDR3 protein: CASSSGTARSRSKYF. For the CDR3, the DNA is TGCGCCAGCAGCTCGGGGACAGCACGGAGCCGATCGAAGTACTTC.

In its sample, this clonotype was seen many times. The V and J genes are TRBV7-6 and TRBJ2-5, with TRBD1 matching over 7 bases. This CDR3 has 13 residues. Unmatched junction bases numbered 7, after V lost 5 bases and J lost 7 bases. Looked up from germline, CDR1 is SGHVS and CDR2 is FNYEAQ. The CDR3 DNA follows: TGTGCCAGCAGCACCGGGACAGAAAGGACCCAGTACTTC. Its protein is CASSTGTERTQYF.

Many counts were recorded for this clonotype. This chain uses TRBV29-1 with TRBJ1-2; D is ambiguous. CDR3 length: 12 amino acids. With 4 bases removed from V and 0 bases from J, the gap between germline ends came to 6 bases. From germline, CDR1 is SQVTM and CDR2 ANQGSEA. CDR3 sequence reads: CSVALTNYGYTF. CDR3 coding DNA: TGCAGCGTTGCCCTAACTAACTATGGCTACACCTTC.

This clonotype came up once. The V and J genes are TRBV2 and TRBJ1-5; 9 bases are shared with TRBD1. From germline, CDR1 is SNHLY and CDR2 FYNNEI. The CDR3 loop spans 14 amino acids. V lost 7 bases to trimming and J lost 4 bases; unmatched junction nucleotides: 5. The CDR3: CASKDRGENQPQHF. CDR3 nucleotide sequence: TGTGCCAGCAAGGACAGGGGCGAGAATCAGCCCCAGCATTTT.

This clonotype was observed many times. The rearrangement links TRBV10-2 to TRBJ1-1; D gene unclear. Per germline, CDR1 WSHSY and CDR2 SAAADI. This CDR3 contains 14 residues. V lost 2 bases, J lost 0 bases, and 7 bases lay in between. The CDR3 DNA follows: TGCGCCAGCAGTGAGCGAGGCATGAACACTGAAGCTTTCTTT. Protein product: CASSERGMNTEAFF.

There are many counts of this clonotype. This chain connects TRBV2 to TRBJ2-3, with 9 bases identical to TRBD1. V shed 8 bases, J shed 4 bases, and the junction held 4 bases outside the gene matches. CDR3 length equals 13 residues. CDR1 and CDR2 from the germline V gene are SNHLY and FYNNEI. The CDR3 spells CASGDRDADTQYF. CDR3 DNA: TGTGCCAGCGGGGACAGGGATGCAGATACGCAGTATTTT. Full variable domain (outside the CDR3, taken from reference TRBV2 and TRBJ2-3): EPEVTQTPSHQVTQMGQEVILRCVPISNHLYFYWYRQILGQKVEFLVSFYNNEISEKSEIFDDQFSVERPDGSNFTLKIRSTKLEDSAMYFCASGDRDADTQYFGPGTRLTVL.

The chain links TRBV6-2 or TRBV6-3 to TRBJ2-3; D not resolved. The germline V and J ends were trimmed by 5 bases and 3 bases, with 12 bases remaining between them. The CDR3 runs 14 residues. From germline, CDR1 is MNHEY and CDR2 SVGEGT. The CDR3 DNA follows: TGTGCCAGCAGTGAAGCAAGGGTGACAGATACGCAGTATTTT. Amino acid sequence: CASSEARVTDTQYF.

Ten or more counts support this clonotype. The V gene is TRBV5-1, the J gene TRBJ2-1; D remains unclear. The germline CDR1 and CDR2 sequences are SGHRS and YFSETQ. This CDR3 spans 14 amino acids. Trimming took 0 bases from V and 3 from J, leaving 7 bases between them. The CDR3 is CASSLDRFYNEQFF. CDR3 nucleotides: TGCGCCAGCAGCTTGGACAGATTCTACAATGAGCAGTTCTTC.

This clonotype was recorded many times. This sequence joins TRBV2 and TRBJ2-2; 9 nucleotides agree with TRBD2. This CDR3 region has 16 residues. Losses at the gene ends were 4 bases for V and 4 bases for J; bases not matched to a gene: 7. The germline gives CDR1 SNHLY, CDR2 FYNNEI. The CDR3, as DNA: TGTGCCAGCAGTGGCGGTCTAGCGGGACTCACCGGGGAGCTGTTTTTT. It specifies CASSGGLAGLTGELFF. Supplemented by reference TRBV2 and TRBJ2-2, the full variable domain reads EPEVTQTPSHQVTQMGQEVILRCVPISNHLYFYWYRQILGQKVEFLVSFYNNEISEKSEIFDDQFSVERPDGSNFTLKIRSTKLEDSAMYFCASSGGLAGLTGELFFGEGSRLTVL.

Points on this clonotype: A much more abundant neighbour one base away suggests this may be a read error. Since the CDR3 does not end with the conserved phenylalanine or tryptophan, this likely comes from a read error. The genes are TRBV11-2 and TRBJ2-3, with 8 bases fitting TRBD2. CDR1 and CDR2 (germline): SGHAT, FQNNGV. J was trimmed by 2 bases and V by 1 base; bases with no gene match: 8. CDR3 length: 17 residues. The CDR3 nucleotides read TGTGCCAGCAGCTTAGCCCCCGAAGCGGGGGACACAGATACGCAGTATTCT. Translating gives CASSLAPEAGDTDTQYS.

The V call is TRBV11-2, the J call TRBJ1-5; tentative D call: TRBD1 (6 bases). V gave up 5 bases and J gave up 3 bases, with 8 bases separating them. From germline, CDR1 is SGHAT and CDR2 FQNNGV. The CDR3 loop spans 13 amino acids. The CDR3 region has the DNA TGTGCCAGCAGCAGGGGGTTCAATCAGCCCCAGCATTTT. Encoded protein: CASSRGFNQPQHF.

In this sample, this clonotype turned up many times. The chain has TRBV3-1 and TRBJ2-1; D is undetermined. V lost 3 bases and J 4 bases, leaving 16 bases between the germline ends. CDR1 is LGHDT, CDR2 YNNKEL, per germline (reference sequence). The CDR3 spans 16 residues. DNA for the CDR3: TGTGCCAGCAGCCATATGGGCAGGCTCGATTACAATGAGCAGTTCTTC. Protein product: CASSHMGRLDYNEQFF.

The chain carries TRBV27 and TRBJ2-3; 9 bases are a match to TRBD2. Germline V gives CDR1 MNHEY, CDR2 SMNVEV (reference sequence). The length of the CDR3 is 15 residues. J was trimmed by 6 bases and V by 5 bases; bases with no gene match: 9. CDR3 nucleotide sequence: TGTGCCAGCAGTCCCCCAGCGGGGGGCCGGGATACGCAGTATTTT. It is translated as CASSPPAGGRDTQYF.

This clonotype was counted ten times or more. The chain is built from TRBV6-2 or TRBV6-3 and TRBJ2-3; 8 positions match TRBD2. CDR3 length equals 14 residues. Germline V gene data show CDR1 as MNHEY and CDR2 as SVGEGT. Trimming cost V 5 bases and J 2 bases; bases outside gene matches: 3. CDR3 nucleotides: TGTGCCAGCAGTGACGGGGGGGTCACAGATACGCAGTATTTT. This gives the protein CASSDGGVTDTQYF.

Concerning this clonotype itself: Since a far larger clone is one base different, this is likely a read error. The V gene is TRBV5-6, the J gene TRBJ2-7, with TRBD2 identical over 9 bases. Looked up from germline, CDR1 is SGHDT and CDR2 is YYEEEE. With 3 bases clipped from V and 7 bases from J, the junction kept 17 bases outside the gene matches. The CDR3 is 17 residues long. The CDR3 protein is CASSSRGKRGVLNEQYF. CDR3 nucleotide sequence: TGTGCCAGCAGCTCCCGCGGGAAGCGGGGGGTCCTCAATGAGCAGTACTTC. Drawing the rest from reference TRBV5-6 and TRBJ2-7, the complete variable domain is DAGVTQSPTHLIKTRGQQVTLRCSPKSGHDTVSWYQQALGQGPQFIFQYYEEEERQRGNFPDRFSGHQFPNYSSELNVNALLLGDSALYLCASSSRGKRGVLNEQYFGPGTRLTVT.

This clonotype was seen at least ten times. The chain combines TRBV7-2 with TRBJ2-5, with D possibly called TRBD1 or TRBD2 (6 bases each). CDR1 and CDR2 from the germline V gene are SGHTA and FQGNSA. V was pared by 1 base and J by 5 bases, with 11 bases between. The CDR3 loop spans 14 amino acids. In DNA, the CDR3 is TGTGCCAGCAGCTTAGAAGGAGGGGGGGAGACCCAGTACTTC. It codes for CASSLEGGGETQYF.

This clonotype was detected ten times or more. The chain's CDR3 is CASRPPSVEQFF. CDR3 nucleotides: TGTGCCAGCAGACCCCCTTCGGTGGAGCAGTTCTTC. The gene calls are TRBV6-2 or TRBV6-3 and TRBJ2-1; unclear D gene. CDR1 and CDR2 from the germline V gene are MNHEY and SVGEGT. The CDR3 is made up of 12 amino acids. V was shortened by 6 bases and J by 10 bases, with 13 bases between the two germline ends.

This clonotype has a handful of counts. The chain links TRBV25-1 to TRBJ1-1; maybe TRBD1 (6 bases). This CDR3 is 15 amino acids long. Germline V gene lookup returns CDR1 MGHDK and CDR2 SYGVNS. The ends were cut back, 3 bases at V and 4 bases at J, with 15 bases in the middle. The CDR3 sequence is CASSDSTGLVTEAFF. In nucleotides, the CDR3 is TGTGCCAGCAGTGACTCGACAGGCTTGGTCACTGAAGCTTTCTTT. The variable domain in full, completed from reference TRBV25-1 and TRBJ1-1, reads EADIYQTPRYLVIGTGKKITLECSQTMGHDKMYWYQQDPGMELHLIHYSYGVNSTEKGDLSSESTVSRIRTEHFPLTLESARPSHTSQYLCASSDSTGLVTEAFFGQGTRLTVV.